This record looks at one T cell receptor (beta chain) sequence and its context. The antigen remains undetermined. These data belong to a study of early stage breast cancer tumors. Study-wide background: Most invasive tumors, twelve of 16, were ER+/PR+/HER2-. Study-level findings and limits: Most shared enriched TCRB sequences were commonly generated ones. Tumor and normal breast were distinguished via blood comparison in about 90% of the 16 patients.

Libraries were prepared by immunoSEQ multiplex PCR; TCRdb keeps only in-frame clonotypes and omits some of them. The sample yields about 29,000 clones, approximately 85% seen once. The V end was cut by 4 bases, the J end by 2 bases, with 13 bases between. The CDR3 length is 15 residues. Germline V lookup: CDR1 SGHTA, CDR2 FQGTGA. This chain uses TRBV7-3 with TRBJ2-3; no firm D call. Source material: blood. The sequence derives from a person aged 50-59 years with breast cancer. The CDR3 nucleotides read TGTGCCAGCAGCTCCGGAAGCCTTTACACAGATACGCAGTATTTT. Translation: CASSSGSLYTDTQYF.